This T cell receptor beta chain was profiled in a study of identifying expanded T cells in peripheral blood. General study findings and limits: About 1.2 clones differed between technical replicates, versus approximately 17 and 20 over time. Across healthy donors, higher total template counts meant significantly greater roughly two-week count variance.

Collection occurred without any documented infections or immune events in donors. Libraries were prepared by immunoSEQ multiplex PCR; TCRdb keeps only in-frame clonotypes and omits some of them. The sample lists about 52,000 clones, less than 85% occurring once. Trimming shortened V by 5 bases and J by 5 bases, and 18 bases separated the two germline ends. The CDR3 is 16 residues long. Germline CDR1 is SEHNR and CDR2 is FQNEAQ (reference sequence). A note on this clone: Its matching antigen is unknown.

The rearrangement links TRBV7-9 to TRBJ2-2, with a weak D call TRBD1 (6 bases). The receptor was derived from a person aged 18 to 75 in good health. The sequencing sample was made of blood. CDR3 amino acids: CASSLDRTLPTGELFF. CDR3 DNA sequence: TGTGCCAGCAGCCTAGACAGGACCCTCCCTACCGGGGAGCTGTTTTTT.